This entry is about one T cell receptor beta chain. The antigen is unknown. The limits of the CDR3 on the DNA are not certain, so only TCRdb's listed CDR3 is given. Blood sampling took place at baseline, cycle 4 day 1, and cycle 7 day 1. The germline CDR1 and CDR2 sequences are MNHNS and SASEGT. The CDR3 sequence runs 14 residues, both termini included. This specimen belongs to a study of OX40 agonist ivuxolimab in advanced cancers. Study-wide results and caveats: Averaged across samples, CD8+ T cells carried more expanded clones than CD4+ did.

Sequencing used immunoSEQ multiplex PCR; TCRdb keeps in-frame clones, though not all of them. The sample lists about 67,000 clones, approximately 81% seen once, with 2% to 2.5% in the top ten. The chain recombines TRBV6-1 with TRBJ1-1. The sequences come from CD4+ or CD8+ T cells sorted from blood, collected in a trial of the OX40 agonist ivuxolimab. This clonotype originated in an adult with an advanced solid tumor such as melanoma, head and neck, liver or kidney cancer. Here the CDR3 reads CASSTSGWATEAFF.